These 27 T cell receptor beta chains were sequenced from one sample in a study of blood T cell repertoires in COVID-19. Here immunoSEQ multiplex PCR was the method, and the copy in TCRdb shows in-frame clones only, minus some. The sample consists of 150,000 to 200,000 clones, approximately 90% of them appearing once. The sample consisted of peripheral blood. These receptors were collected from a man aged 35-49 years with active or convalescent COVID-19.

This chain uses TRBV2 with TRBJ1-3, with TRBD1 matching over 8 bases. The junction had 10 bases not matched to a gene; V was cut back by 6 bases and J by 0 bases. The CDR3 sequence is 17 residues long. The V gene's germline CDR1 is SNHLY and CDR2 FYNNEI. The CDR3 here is CASSKGDRISSGNTIYF. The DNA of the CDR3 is TGTGCCAGCAGCAAGGGGGACAGGATCAGCTCTGGAAACACCATATATTTT.

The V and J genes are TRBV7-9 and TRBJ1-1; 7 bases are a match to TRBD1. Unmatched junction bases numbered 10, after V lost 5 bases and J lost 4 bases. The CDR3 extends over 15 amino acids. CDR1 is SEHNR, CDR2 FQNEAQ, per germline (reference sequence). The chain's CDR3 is CASSRQTGIGTEAFF. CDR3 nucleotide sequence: TGTGCCAGCAGCCGCCAGACAGGGATTGGCACTGAAGCTTTCTTT.

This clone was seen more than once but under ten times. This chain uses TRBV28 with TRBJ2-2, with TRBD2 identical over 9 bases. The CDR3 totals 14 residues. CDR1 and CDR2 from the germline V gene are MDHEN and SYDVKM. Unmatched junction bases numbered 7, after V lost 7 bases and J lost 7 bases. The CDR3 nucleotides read TGTGCCAGCACCAACCTAGCGGGGAGCGGGGAGCTGTTTTTT. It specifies CASTNLAGSGELFF.

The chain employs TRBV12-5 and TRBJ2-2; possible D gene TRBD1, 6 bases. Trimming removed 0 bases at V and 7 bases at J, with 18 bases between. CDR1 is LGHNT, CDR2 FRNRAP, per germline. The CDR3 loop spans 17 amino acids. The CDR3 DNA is TGTGCTAGTGGTTTGGTACTTGCAGGGGAATTTCACGGGGAGCTGTTTTTT. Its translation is CASGLVLAGEFHGELFF.

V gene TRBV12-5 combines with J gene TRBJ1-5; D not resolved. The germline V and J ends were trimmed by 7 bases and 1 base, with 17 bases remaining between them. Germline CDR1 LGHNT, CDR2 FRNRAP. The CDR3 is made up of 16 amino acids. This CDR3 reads CASADTQALSNQPQHF. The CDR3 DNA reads TGTGCTAGTGCCGACACCCAGGCACTCAGCAATCAGCCCCAGCATTTT.

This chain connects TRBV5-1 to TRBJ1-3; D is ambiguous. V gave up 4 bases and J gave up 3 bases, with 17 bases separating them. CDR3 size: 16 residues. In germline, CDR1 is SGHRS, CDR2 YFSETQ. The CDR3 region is CASSKTSLSSGNTIYF. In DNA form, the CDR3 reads TGCGCCAGCAGCAAAACGTCCCTCTCCAGTGGAAACACCATATATTTT.

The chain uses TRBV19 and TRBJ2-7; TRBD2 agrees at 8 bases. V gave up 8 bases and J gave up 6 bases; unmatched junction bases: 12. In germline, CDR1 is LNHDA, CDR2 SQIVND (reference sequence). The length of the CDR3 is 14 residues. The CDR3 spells CASRERGTGSEQYF. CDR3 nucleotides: TGTGCCAGTCGGGAGCGGGGGACGGGTAGCGAGCAGTACTTC.

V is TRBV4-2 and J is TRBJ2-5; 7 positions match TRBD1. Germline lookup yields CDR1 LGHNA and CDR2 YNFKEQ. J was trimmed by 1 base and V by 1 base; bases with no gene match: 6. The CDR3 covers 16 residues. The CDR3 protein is CASSQGEQGPQETQYF. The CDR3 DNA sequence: TGTGCCAGCAGCCAAGGGGAACAGGGGCCCCAAGAGACCCAGTACTTC.

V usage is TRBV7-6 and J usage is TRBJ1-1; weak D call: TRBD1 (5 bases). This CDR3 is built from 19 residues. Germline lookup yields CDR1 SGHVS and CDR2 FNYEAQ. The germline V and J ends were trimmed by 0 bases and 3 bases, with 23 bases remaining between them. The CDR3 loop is CASSLAVLYQGEQDTEAFF. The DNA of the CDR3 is TGTGCCAGCAGCTTAGCCGTACTATACCAAGGGGAACAGGACACTGAAGCTTTCTTT.

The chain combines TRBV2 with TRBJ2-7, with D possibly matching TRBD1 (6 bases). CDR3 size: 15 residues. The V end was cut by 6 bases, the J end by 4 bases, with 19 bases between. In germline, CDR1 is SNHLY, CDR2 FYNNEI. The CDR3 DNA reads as TGTGCCAGCAGCGACACAGGGAAGAACCCTTACGAGCAGTACTTC. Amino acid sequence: CASSDTGKNPYEQYF.

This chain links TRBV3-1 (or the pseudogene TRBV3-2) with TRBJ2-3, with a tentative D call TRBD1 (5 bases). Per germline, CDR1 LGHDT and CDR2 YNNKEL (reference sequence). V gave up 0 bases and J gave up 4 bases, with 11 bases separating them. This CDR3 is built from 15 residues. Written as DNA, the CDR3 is TGTGCCAGCAGCCAAGATCCGGCAGGGCCAGATACGCAGTATTTT. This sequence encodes CASSQDPAGPDTQYF.

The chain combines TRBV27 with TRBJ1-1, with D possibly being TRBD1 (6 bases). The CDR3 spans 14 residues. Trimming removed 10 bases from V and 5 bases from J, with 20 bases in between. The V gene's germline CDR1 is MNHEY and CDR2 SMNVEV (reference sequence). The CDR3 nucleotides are TGTGCCACCTCTAACACGGGAGGGGGGACTGAAGCTTTCTTT. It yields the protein CATSNTGGGTEAFF.

CDR3 in DNA: TGTGCCAGCAGCGTAGATCCCGCGGGGTTCGAGCAGTACTTC. It yields the protein CASSVDPAGFEQYF. J is TRBJ2-7 and V is TRBV9, with D possibly being TRBD2 (6 bases). V lost 0 bases and J lost 6, with 13 bases in between. There are 14 residues in the CDR3. Per germline, CDR1 SGDLS and CDR2 YYNGEE.

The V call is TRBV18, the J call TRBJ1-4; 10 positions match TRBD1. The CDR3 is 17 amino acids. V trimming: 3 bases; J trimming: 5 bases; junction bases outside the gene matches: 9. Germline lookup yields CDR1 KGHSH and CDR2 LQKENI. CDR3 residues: CASSPNMAGQGNEKLFF. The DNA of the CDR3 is TGTGCCAGCTCACCTAATATGGCGGGACAGGGGAATGAAAAACTGTTTTTT.

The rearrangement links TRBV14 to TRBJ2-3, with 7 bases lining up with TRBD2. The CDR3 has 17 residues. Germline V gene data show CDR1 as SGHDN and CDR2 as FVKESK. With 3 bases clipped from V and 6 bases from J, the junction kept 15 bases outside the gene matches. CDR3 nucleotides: TGTGCCAGCAGCCAGCGTTATTTGGCGGGGGAGTCGGATACGCAGTATTTT. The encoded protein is CASSQRYLAGESDTQYF.

DNA for the CDR3: TGCAGCGTTGTGACAGGGGGTAACTCCTACGAGCAGTACTTC. It is translated as CSVVTGGNSYEQYF. The chain employs TRBV29-1 and TRBJ2-7, with 9 bases lining up with TRBD1. This CDR3 spans 14 amino acids. The germline gives CDR1 SQVTM, CDR2 ANQGSEA. Trimming took 4 bases from V and 0 from J; bases not matched to a gene: 4.

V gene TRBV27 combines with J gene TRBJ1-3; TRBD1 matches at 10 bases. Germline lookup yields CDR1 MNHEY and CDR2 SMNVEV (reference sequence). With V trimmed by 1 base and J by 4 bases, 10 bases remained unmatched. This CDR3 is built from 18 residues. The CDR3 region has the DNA TGTGCCAGCAGTTTATACGGGACAGGGGTGTCTCCCGGAAACACCATATATTTT. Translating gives CASSLYGTGVSPGNTIYF.

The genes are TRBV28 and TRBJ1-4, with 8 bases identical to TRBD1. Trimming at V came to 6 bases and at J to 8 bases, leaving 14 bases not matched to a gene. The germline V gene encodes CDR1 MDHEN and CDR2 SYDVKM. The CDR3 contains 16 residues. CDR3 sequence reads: CASSSPVRTGSEKLFF. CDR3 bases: TGTGCCAGCAGCTCGCCTGTTCGGACAGGGTCAGAAAAACTGTTTTTT.

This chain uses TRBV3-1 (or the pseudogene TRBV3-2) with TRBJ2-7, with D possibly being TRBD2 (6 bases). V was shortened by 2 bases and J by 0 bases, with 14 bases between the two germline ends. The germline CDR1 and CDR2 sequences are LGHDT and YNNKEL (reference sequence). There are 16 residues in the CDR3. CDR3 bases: TGTGCCAGCAGCCAACAGCTAGCGACAATCTCCTACGAGCAGTACTTC. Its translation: CASSQQLATISYEQYF.

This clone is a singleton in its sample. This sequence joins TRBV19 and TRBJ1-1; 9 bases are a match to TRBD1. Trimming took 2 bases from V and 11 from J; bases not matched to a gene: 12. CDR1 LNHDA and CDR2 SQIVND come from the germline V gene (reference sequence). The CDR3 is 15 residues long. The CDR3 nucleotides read TGTGCCAGTAGTATACCGGGACAGGGTGAATTTCTGGCTTTCTTT. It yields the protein CASSIPGQGEFLAFF.

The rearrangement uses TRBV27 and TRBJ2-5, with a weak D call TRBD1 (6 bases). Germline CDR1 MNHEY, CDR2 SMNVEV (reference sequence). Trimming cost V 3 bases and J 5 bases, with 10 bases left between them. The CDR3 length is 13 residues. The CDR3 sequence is CASSFRGRETQYF. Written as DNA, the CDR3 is TGTGCCAGCAGTTTCAGGGGAAGGGAGACCCAGTACTTC.

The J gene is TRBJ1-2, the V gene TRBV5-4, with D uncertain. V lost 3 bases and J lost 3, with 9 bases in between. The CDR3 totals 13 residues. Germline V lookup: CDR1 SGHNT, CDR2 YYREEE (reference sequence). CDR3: CASSSDTYYGYTF. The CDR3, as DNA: TGTGCCAGCAGCTCAGACACGTACTATGGCTACACCTTC.

The CDR3 loop reads CASSFAGLTDGYTF. The CDR3 bases are TGTGCCAGTAGTTTTGCCGGACTGACGGATGGCTACACCTTC. The genes are TRBV19 and TRBJ1-2; unclear D gene. Germline assignment: CDR1 LNHDA and CDR2 SQIVND (reference sequence). CDR3 length equals 14 residues. With 5 bases removed from V and 6 bases from J, the gap between germline ends came to 16 bases.

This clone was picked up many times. CDR3 region: CASSDGTNQPQHF. The CDR3 DNA sequence: TGTGCCAGCAGTGACGGGACAAATCAGCCCCAGCATTTT. The rearrangement uses TRBV6-4 and TRBJ1-5; D is perhaps TRBD1 (6 bases). The CDR3 contains 13 residues. V lost 2 bases and J lost 4, with 6 bases in between. CDR1 is MRHNA and CDR2 is SNTAGT in the germline V gene.

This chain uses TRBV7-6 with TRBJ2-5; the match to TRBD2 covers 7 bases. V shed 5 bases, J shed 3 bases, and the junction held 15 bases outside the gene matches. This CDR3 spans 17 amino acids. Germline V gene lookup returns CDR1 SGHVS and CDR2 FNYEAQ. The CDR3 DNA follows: TGTGCCAGCAGCCCTCGATCCTCCCTCAGCGGGGAAGAGACCCAGTACTTC. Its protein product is CASSPRSSLSGEETQYF.

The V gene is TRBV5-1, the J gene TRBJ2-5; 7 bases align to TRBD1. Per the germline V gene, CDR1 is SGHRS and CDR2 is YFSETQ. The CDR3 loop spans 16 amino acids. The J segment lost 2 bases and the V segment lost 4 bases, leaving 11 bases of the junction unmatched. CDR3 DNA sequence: TGCGCCAGCAGCCCAGGTAGGACAGGAATACAAGAGACCCAGTACTTC. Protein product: CASSPGRTGIQETQYF. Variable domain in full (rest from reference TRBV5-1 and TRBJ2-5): KAGVTQTPRYLIKTRGQQVTLSCSPISGHRSVSWYQQTPGQGLQFLFEYFSETQRNKGNFPGRFSGRQFSNSRSEMNVSTLELGDSALYLCASSPGRTGIQETQYFGPGTRLLVL.

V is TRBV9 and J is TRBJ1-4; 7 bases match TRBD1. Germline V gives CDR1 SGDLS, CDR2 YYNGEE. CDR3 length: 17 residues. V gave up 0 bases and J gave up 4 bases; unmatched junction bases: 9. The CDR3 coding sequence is TGTGCCAGCAGCGTAGCTGAGGGGACAGAAGTTAATGAAAAACTGTTTTTT. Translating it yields CASSVAEGTEVNEKLFF.